Each of the 23 T cell receptor beta chains below was sequenced from the same sample in a study of molecular identifiers for immune sequencing clone quantification. MiXCR, run by TCRdb on the PCR reads, gives a single entry per CDR3 protein. The table records 550,000 to 750,000 distinct CDR3 sequences, 15% to 20% of them present only once. The material sequenced was naive CD8+ T cells from blood, with Jurkat cell RNA spiked in. The subset here: FACS-sorted CD8+CD4-CCR7+CD45RA+ naive T cells. The receptors were sampled from a human donor in good health. Some libraries in this study had Jurkat cell RNA spiked in.

Comments on this clonotype: A much bigger clone sits one base away, suggesting this may be a read error. The chain recombines TRBV4-1 with TRBJ2-5; TRBD2 agrees at 8 bases. CDR3 size: 15 residues. Germline assignment: CDR1 MGHRA and CDR2 YSYEKL. The CDR3 protein is CAGSPQAGAGETQYF. CDR3 nucleotides: TGCGCCGGCAGCCCCCAAGCGGGGGCTGGGGAGACCCAGTACTTC.

This clonotype showed up many times. The J gene is TRBJ1-1, the V gene TRBV6-2 or TRBV6-3, with 7 bases fitting TRBD1. This CDR3 region has 12 residues. Germline trimming cut 6 bases from V and 7 bases from J; bases unmatched to any gene: 5. Germline CDR1 is MNHEY and CDR2 is SVGEGT. The chain's CDR3 is CASSMDRFEAFF. For the CDR3, the DNA is TGTGCCAGCAGCATGGACAGGTTTGAAGCTTTCTTT.

This clonotype was counted at least ten times. This chain links TRBV4-1 with TRBJ1-5; TRBD1 agrees at 7 bases. The CDR3 spans 16 residues. Germline assignment: CDR1 MGHRA and CDR2 YSYEKL. V trimming: 6 bases; J trimming: 6 bases; junction bases outside the gene matches: 14. The CDR3 region is CASSQRRGGDSQPQHF. The CDR3 DNA follows: TGCGCCAGCAGTCAACGCAGGGGGGGTGATTCTCAGCCCCAGCATTTT.

This clonotype was observed at least ten times. The chain links TRBV30 to TRBJ2-7; perhaps D is TRBD1 or TRBD2 (5 bases each). Trimming cost V 4 bases and J 2 bases, with 12 bases left between them. The CDR3 contains 13 residues. Per germline, CDR1 GTSNPN and CDR2 SVGIG (reference sequence). DNA of the CDR3: TGTGCCTGGACCGAGGGGTCCACCTACGAGCAGTACTTC. It is translated as CAWTEGSTYEQYF.

V gene TRBV28 combines with J gene TRBJ1-4; TRBD1 is a possible D gene (5 bases). This CDR3 has 13 amino acids. Looked up from germline, CDR1 is MDHEN and CDR2 is SYDVKM. Trimming removed 5 bases at V and 13 bases at J, with 17 bases between. The CDR3 coding sequence is TGTGCCAGCAGTGCAAACTGGGACCGCGGACTGTTTTTT. This translates into CASSANWDRGLFF.

This clonotype was seen repeatedly, ten times or more. The chain joins TRBV4-1 to TRBJ2-7, with 7 bases fitting TRBD1. Germline CDR1 MGHRA, CDR2 YSYEKL. Trimming took 3 bases from V and 4 from J; bases not matched to a gene: 3. The CDR3 has 13 amino acids. CDR3: CASSQQQGYEQYF. CDR3 nucleotide sequence: TGCGCCAGCAGCCAGCAACAGGGGTACGAGCAGTACTTC.

In its sample, this clonotype was seen many times. V gene TRBV6-2 or TRBV6-3 combines with J gene TRBJ1-1; D call uncertain. The CDR3 runs 14 residues. Germline V gene sequence: CDR1 MNHEY, CDR2 SVGEGT. The V end lost 5 bases, the J end lost 3 bases, and 13 bases lay between the germline ends. CDR3 in DNA: TGTGCCAGCAGTCCCTTGTGGGGAGACACTGAAGCTTTCTTT. It translates to CASSPLWGDTEAFF.

This clonotype was detected ten times or more. This rearrangement joins TRBV29-1 to TRBJ1-1; no clear D. V was cut by 5 bases and J by 1 base, with 5 bases left in between. Per germline, CDR1 SQVTM and CDR2 ANQGSEA. The CDR3 sequence is 11 residues long. The CDR3 nucleotides read TGCAGCGTTCTACGGAACACTGAAGCTTTCTTT. As protein: CSVLRNTEAFF.

This clonotype was observed at least ten times. This chain links TRBV12-3 or TRBV12-4 with TRBJ1-2; D is possibly TRBD1 (6 bases). V gave up 5 bases and J gave up 6 bases, with 16 bases separating them. This CDR3 contains 14 residues. The CDR3, as DNA: TGTGCCAGCAGTCCAAAGGACAGTTTGGATGGCTACACCTTC. Its protein is CASSPKDSLDGYTF.

This clonotype has ten or more counts. The chain carries TRBV29-1 and TRBJ2-5; a weak D match, TRBD2 (5 bases). Germline V gene sequence: CDR1 SQVTM, CDR2 ANQGSEA. V lost 1 base and J lost 1, with 13 bases in between. The CDR3 runs 15 residues. The CDR3 DNA reads TGCAGCGTTGAAGGGACGCGGAGGATCCAAGAGACCCAGTACTTC. It encodes CSVEGTRRIQETQYF.

Only a few counts were recorded for this clonotype. A read error may account for a junction end that differs from germline. The genes are TRBV12-3 or TRBV12-4 and TRBJ2-5; 10 positions match TRBD1. The CDR3 contains 14 residues. As DNA, the CDR3 is TGTGCCGGCAGTTTAGACAGGGGGCTCGAGACCCAGTACTTC. This translates into CAGSLDRGLETQYF.

This clonotype was picked up many times. CDR3 amino acids: CASSAYYTDTQYF. The CDR3 region has the DNA TGTGCCAGCAGCGCCTACTACACAGATACGCAGTATTTT. The chain recombines TRBV9 with TRBJ2-3; D not resolved. Germline V gene data show CDR1 as SGDLS and CDR2 as YYNGEE. The CDR3 extends over 13 amino acids. The V end was cut by 3 bases, the J end by 2 bases, with 7 bases between.

Ten or more counts support this clonotype. This rearrangement joins TRBV19 to TRBJ2-3; D possibly matches TRBD1 or TRBD2 (5 bases each). V shed 2 bases and J shed 3 bases, with 15 bases lying between them. CDR3 length equals 16 residues. Germline CDR1 is LNHDA and CDR2 is SQIVND (reference sequence). The CDR3 coding sequence is TGTGCCAGTAGTATATCCAGCTCCTGGGGGACAGATACGCAGTATTTT. Translated: CASSISSSWGTDTQYF. Variable domain in full (rest from reference TRBV19 and TRBJ2-3): DGGITQSPKYLFRKEGQNVTLSCEQNLNHDAMYWYRQDPGQGLRLIYYSQIVNDFQKGDIAEGYSVSREKKESFPLTVTSAQKNPTAFYLCASSISSSWGTDTQYFGPGTRLTVL.

In nucleotides, the CDR3 is TGTGCCAGCAGTTCCTACCTGGAGGGCACAGATACGCAGTATTTT. Encoded protein: CASSSYLEGTDTQYF. This chain uses TRBV27 with TRBJ2-3; D may be TRBD2 (5 bases). Germline CDR1 is MNHEY and CDR2 is SMNVEV (reference sequence). V shed 4 bases and J shed 1 base, with 12 bases lying between them. CDR3 size: 15 residues.

This clonotype was found many times. V gene TRBV20-1 combines with J gene TRBJ1-4; TRBD1 is a possible D gene (5 bases). Trimming stripped 5 bases from V and 0 bases from J, with 10 bases between. Germline CDR1 is DFQATT and CDR2 is SNEGSKA (reference sequence). The CDR3 is made up of 14 amino acids. In nucleotides, the CDR3 is TGCAGTGCTGCCTCAGGGCCAACTAATGAAAAACTGTTTTTT. As protein: CSAASGPTNEKLFF.

The chain has TRBV5-6 and TRBJ2-2; D uncertain. With 4 bases removed from V and 6 bases from J, the gap between germline ends came to 10 bases. The CDR3 spans 13 residues. Germline V gives CDR1 SGHDT, CDR2 YYEEEE. The CDR3 nucleotides read TGTGCCAGCAGCCCAGGAGCCCCCGGGGAGCTGTTTTTT. Its protein is CASSPGAPGELFF.

This clonotype was seen many times. The genes are TRBV5-1 and TRBJ2-7; tentative D call: TRBD1 (6 bases). Germline-derived CDR1 and CDR2 are SGHRS and YFSETQ. This CDR3 has 14 amino acids. The V and J ends lost 4 bases and 1 base respectively, with 12 bases between them. This CDR3 is CASSETQGSYEQYF. CDR3 in DNA: TGCGCCAGCAGCGAAACACAGGGTTCCTACGAGCAGTACTTC. Looking up the rest from reference TRBV5-1 and TRBJ2-7 gives the full variable domain: KAGVTQTPRYLIKTRGQQVTLSCSPISGHRSVSWYQQTPGQGLQFLFEYFSETQRNKGNFPGRFSGRQFSNSRSEMNVSTLELGDSALYLCASSETQGSYEQYFGPGTRLTVT.

This clonotype was found many times. J is TRBJ1-1 and V is TRBV7-2; 9 bases line up with TRBD1. The junction had 6 bases not matched to a gene; V was cut back by 5 bases and J by 11 bases. The germline CDR1 and CDR2 sequences are SGHTA and FQGNSA. The CDR3 totals 12 residues. The CDR3 protein is CASSRDRDWAFF. The CDR3 DNA sequence: TGTGCCAGCAGCCGGGACAGGGACTGGGCTTTCTTT.

As regards this clonotype: A much bigger clone sits one base away, suggesting this may be a read error. The rearrangement links TRBV6-5 to TRBJ2-7, with TRBD2 as a possible D gene (5 bases). CDR3 size: 14 residues. Germline CDR1 MNHEY, CDR2 SVGAGI. The CDR3 is CAGSPGVAPYEQYF. CDR3 nucleotides: TGTGCCGGCAGTCCCGGGGTAGCTCCCTACGAGCAGTACTTC.

Only a few counts were recorded for this clonotype. J is TRBJ2-1 and V is TRBV5-8; 11 positions match TRBD2. The germline CDR1 and CDR2 sequences are SGHTS and YDEGEE. The trim removed 9 bases at V and 4 bases at J, leaving 12 bases unmatched. The CDR3 extends over 16 amino acids. CDR3 protein: CATETYGTSGYNEQFF. CDR3 bases: TGTGCCACCGAGACATACGGGACTAGCGGTTACAATGAGCAGTTCTTC.

V gene TRBV2 combines with J gene TRBJ1-6; D is perhaps TRBD1 (5 bases). The CDR3 consists of 17 residues. Looked up from germline, CDR1 is SNHLY and CDR2 is FYNNEI. Trimming removed 4 bases at V and 0 bases at J, with 13 bases between. This chain's CDR3 is CASSAGTPGSYNSPLHF. The CDR3 DNA reads as TGTGCCAGCAGTGCCGGGACTCCGGGCTCCTATAATTCACCCCTCCACTTT.

The chain combines TRBV7-2 with TRBJ2-7; 7 bases are shared with TRBD2. CDR3 size: 16 residues. CDR1 SGHTA and CDR2 FQGNSA come from the germline V gene. The J segment lost 6 bases and the V segment lost 1 base, leaving 12 bases of the junction unmatched. CDR3 bases: TGTGCCAGCAGCTTAGGGGCCTGGGGCGGGAGTTTCGAGCAGTACTTC. This sequence encodes CASSLGAWGGSFEQYF.

This clonotype was detected ten times or more. This chain joins TRBV29-1 and TRBJ1-2; no definite D call. The CDR3 loop spans 13 amino acids. With 7 bases removed from V and 5 bases from J, the gap between germline ends came to 17 bases. Germline V CDR1 and CDR2: SQVTM, ANQGSEA. The CDR3 nucleotides read TGCAGCGCTGAGGGTTCCCGGACTTATGGCTACACCTTC. It translates to CSAEGSRTYGYTF.